These 29 T cell receptor beta chains share one sample of origin, sequenced in a study of T cells in tumors after PD-1 blockade. Sequencing used immunoSEQ multiplex PCR; TCRdb keeps in-frame clones, though not all of them. The sample lists about 47,000 clones, roughly 73% seen once, with approximately 15% in the top ten. Sequenced material: PBMCs, taken before anti-PD-1 treatment. Receptor source: a human donor with basal cell carcinoma.

J is TRBJ1-2 and V is TRBV10-3; a weak D match, TRBD1 (5 bases). Per the germline V gene, CDR1 is ENHRY and CDR2 is SYGVKD. The length of the CDR3 is 15 residues. Trimming removed 4 bases at V and 4 bases at J, with 16 bases between. The CDR3 bases are TGTGCCATCAGTGCGGGCAGGGCAATCGGCTATGGCTACACCTTC. Translation gives CAISAGRAIGYGYTF.

This chain links TRBV5-1 with TRBJ2-5; no definite D call. Germline V lookup: CDR1 SGHRS, CDR2 YFSETQ. This CDR3 is built from 15 residues. Deletions cut 2 bases from V and 0 bases from J, with 11 bases between. The CDR3 DNA sequence: TGCGCCAGCAGCTTCCGTGGCGGAGACCAAGAGACCCAGTACTTC. It encodes CASSFRGGDQETQYF. Using reference TRBV5-1 and TRBJ2-5 for the parts outside the CDR3, the full variable domain is KAGVTQTPRYLIKTRGQQVTLSCSPISGHRSVSWYQQTPGQGLQFLFEYFSETQRNKGNFPGRFSGRQFSNSRSEMNVSTLELGDSALYLCASSFRGGDQETQYFGPGTRLLVL.

This chain joins TRBV7-9 and TRBJ1-5, with D unclear. Trimming removed 6 bases at V and 2 bases at J, with 8 bases between. Per the germline V gene, CDR1 is SEHNR and CDR2 is FQNEAQ (reference sequence). This CDR3 contains 13 residues. DNA for the CDR3: TGTGCCAGCAGAAGGGATCGCAATCAGCCCCAGCATTTT. It specifies CASRRDRNQPQHF.

The V call is TRBV3-1 (or the pseudogene TRBV3-2), the J call TRBJ1-1; the D gene is possibly TRBD1 (6 bases). The germline gives CDR1 LGHDT, CDR2 YNNKEL (reference sequence). V lost 0 bases and J 0 bases, leaving 11 bases between the germline ends. This CDR3 contains 16 residues. The CDR3 bases are TGTGCCAGCAGCCAAGATCTTGGGGGGCTGAACACTGAAGCTTTCTTT. This sequence encodes CASSQDLGGLNTEAFF.

The CDR3 DNA reads as TGTGCCAGCAGTGAGTCTAGCGGAAACAATGAGCAGTTCTTC. Its protein product is CASSESSGNNEQFF. The chain employs TRBV2 and TRBJ2-1; 7 nucleotides align to TRBD2. The germline CDR1 and CDR2 sequences are SNHLY and FYNNEI. Trimming took 3 bases from V and 5 from J; bases not matched to a gene: 4. The CDR3 spans 14 residues.

This clone was picked up a small number of times. The genes are TRBV7-2 and TRBJ2-7; D is unresolved. Between the trimmed V and J ends, which lost 1 base and 6 bases, there was a span of 16 bases. This CDR3 region has 15 residues. The germline V gene has CDR1 SGHTA and CDR2 FQGNSA. CDR3 bases: TGTGCCAGCAGCTTAGTTGAGCAGTCGGTCTCCGAGCAGTACTTC. Encoded protein: CASSLVEQSVSEQYF.

CDR3 in DNA: TGTGCCAGCAGCCTAGACAGGCCCAGTAATTCACCCCTCCACTTT. Encoded protein: CASSLDRPSNSPLHF. V usage is TRBV5-4 and J usage is TRBJ1-6, with D tentatively TRBD1 (6 bases). Trimming took off 4 bases at V and 6 bases at J, with 14 bases between the two ends. The germline gives CDR1 SGHNT, CDR2 YYREEE (reference sequence). The CDR3 consists of 15 residues.

The V gene is TRBV2, the J gene TRBJ2-5, with D tentatively TRBD1 or TRBD2 (5 bases each). The CDR3 covers 17 residues. Germline V gene lookup returns CDR1 SNHLY and CDR2 FYNNEI. V lost 6 bases, J lost 2 bases, and 22 bases lay in between. The CDR3 DNA is TGTGCCAGCAGCACCCCCCCCGGGGCAGCTAGACAAGAGACCCAGTACTTC. Translated, it gives CASSTPPGAARQETQYF.

This sequence joins TRBV28 and TRBJ2-3; 9 bases line up with TRBD2. The J segment lost 1 base and the V segment lost 3 bases, leaving 2 bases of the junction unmatched. The germline V gene encodes CDR1 MDHEN and CDR2 SYDVKM. The CDR3 has 15 amino acids. The DNA for the CDR3 is TGTGCCAGCAGTTTTGTAGCGGGGGGCACAGATACGCAGTATTTT. As protein: CASSFVAGGTDTQYF.

The V call is TRBV25-1, the J call TRBJ1-2; 8 positions agree with TRBD1. The CDR3 is 16 amino acids. The J segment lost 4 bases and the V segment lost 4 bases, leaving 11 bases of the junction unmatched. The germline V gene has CDR1 MGHDK and CDR2 SYGVNS. CDR3 residues: CASSGGGTGRAYGYTF. In DNA form, the CDR3 reads TGTGCCAGCAGTGGGGGTGGGACAGGAAGGGCCTATGGCTACACCTTC.

Regarding this clone: A much larger clone differs from this one at a single base, so this may be a read error. The chain uses TRBV27 and TRBJ2-1; 16 bases are shared with TRBD2. This CDR3 comprises 20 residues. The germline V gene encodes CDR1 MNHEY and CDR2 SMNVEV (reference sequence). The junction had 10 bases not matched to a gene; V was cut back by 3 bases and J by 2 bases. The CDR3 here is CASSFLGGTSGRGPYNEQFF. The CDR3, as DNA: TGTGCCAGCAGTTTCCTCGGGGGGACTAGCGGGAGGGGGCCCTACAATGAGCAGTTCTTC.

V usage is TRBV1 and J usage is TRBJ2-7; TRBD2, as called in the table, went unchecked against the DNA. TRBV1 corresponds to a pseudogene. This CDR3 contains 16 residues. The CDR3 reads CTSSQEGGGFRYEQYF. The CDR3 coding sequence is TGCACCAGCAGCCAAGAGGGGGGGGGATTTAGGTACGAGCAGTACTTC.

This rearrangement joins TRBV12-3 or TRBV12-4 to TRBJ1-4; D gene ambiguous. The CDR3 covers 13 residues. V was trimmed by 5 bases and J by 8 bases, leaving 12 bases between them. CDR3 bases: TGTGCCAGCAGTCCCCATGGGAGGGAAAAACTGTTTTTT. It encodes CASSPHGREKLFF.

The rearrangement uses TRBV12-3 or TRBV12-4 and TRBJ2-7, with TRBD2 as a possible D gene (5 bases). This CDR3 contains 10 residues. The V gene lost 7 bases and the J gene lost 8 bases, with 9 bases spanning the gap. This CDR3 reads CASMGGQQYF. The CDR3 DNA sequence: TGTGCCAGCATGGGCGGGCAGCAGTACTTC.

In DNA, the CDR3 is TGTGCCAGCAGACGTTGGGACACCGGGGAGCTGTTTTTT. Translated, it gives CASRRWDTGELFF. The chain links TRBV28 to TRBJ2-2; D is undetermined. This CDR3 has 13 residues. Germline lookup yields CDR1 MDHEN and CDR2 SYDVKM. V gave up 6 bases and J gave up 3 bases, with 8 bases separating them.

V gene TRBV29-1 combines with J gene TRBJ2-7, with D possibly called TRBD1 or TRBD2 (5 bases each). The V gene lost 4 bases and the J gene lost 6 bases, with 16 bases spanning the gap. Germline CDR1 and CDR2: SQVTM and ANQGSEA. This CDR3 has 13 residues. Here the CDR3 DNA reads TGCAGCGTTGCCCCCCAGGGAGTGGGCGAGCAGTACTTC. This sequence encodes CSVAPQGVGEQYF.

The J gene is TRBJ2-7, the V gene TRBV4-1; no firm D call. The germline V and J ends were trimmed by 3 bases and 3 bases, with 9 bases remaining between them. CDR1 is MGHRA and CDR2 is YSYEKL in the germline V gene. The CDR3 runs 13 residues. The CDR3, as DNA: TGCGCCAGCAGCCACGACACTTTCTACGAGCAGTACTTC. Amino acids: CASSHDTFYEQYF.

The CDR3 reads CASRIGGPSTDTQYF. The CDR3 nucleotides read TGTGCCAGCAGGATCGGGGGGCCTAGCACAGATACGCAGTATTTT. This rearrangement joins TRBV2 to TRBJ2-3; TRBD2 might be the D (7 bases). V dropped 6 bases and J dropped 0 bases, with 13 bases sitting between them. Germline V gene sequence: CDR1 SNHLY, CDR2 FYNNEI. This CDR3 contains 15 residues.

This chain links TRBV5-1 with TRBJ2-5, with TRBD1 matching over 8 bases. Germline V gene data show CDR1 as SGHRS and CDR2 as YFSETQ. Germline trimming cut 0 bases from V and 5 bases from J; bases unmatched to any gene: 6. The CDR3 extends over 15 amino acids. The DNA for the CDR3 is TGCGCCAGCAGCTTGGGACAGGGGATTGTTGAGACCCAGTACTTC. It translates to CASSLGQGIVETQYF.

The J gene is TRBJ1-2, the V gene TRBV3-1 (or the pseudogene TRBV3-2); no reliable D call. The germline CDR1 and CDR2 sequences are LGHDT and YNNKEL (reference sequence). The CDR3 has 12 residues. Trimming shortened V by 10 bases and J by 2 bases, and 11 bases separated the two germline ends. The CDR3, as DNA: TGTGCCACTTCGGGCGCCAACTATGGCTACACCTTC. Encoded protein: CATSGANYGYTF.

V usage is TRBV19 and J usage is TRBJ2-7; 7 bases are a match to TRBD2. With V trimmed by 3 bases and J by 1 base, 6 bases remained unmatched. CDR1 is LNHDA and CDR2 is SQIVND in the germline V gene (reference sequence). The CDR3 extends over 15 amino acids. The CDR3 protein is CASSITGGNSYEQYF. The CDR3 DNA sequence: TGTGCCAGTAGTATTACCGGGGGGAATTCCTACGAGCAGTACTTC.

V gene TRBV3-1 (or the pseudogene TRBV3-2) combines with J gene TRBJ1-1; tentatively, D is TRBD1 (5 bases). Deletions cut 4 bases from V and 5 bases from J, with 8 bases between. CDR3 length: 12 residues. Per the germline V gene, CDR1 is LGHDT and CDR2 is YNNKEL (reference sequence). CDR3 coding DNA: TGTGCCAGCAGCCTCAGGGCTACTGAAGCTTTCTTT. Its translation is CASSLRATEAFF.

The chain links TRBV9 to TRBJ1-2, with 9 bases identical to TRBD1. CDR1 and CDR2 (germline): SGDLS, YYNGEE. Trimming at V came to 4 bases and at J to 8 bases, leaving 12 bases not matched to a gene. The CDR3 spans 15 residues. CDR3 nucleotide sequence: TGTGCCAGCAGCCCCCGCTGGACAGGGGCGTCCGGCTACACCTTC. Translated, it gives CASSPRWTGASGYTF.

V usage is TRBV6-5 and J usage is TRBJ2-5, with D perhaps assigned TRBD1 or TRBD2 (5 bases each). V dropped 8 bases and J dropped 0 bases, with 10 bases sitting between them. CDR1 is MNHEY and CDR2 is SVGAGI in the germline V gene. The CDR3 contains 13 residues. The CDR3 coding sequence is TGTGCCAGCGGGACCAGGTACCAAGAGACCCAGTACTTC. This codes for CASGTRYQETQYF.

This clone showed up just once. The V gene is TRBV7-9, the J gene TRBJ2-1; tentatively, D is TRBD2 (6 bases). This CDR3 has 13 amino acids. Trimming took off 3 bases at V and 5 bases at J, with 8 bases between the two ends. CDR1 and CDR2 (germline): SEHNR, FQNEAQ (reference sequence). The CDR3: CASSFGGDNEQFF. For the CDR3, the DNA is TGTGCCAGCAGCTTCGGAGGGGACAATGAGCAGTTCTTC.

The chain recombines TRBV2 with TRBJ2-7, with a weak D call TRBD1 (6 bases). In germline, CDR1 is SNHLY, CDR2 FYNNEI. CDR3 length: 14 amino acids. V was shortened by 4 bases and J by 4 bases, with 14 bases between the two germline ends. In DNA, the CDR3 is TGTGCCAGCAGTGTACAGGGTGGAGGATACGAGCAGTACTTC. Translating it yields CASSVQGGGYEQYF.

The chain employs TRBV5-6 and TRBJ2-5, with 12 nucleotides matching TRBD2. Losses at the gene ends were 2 bases for V and 2 bases for J; bases not matched to a gene: 4. Germline V gene sequence: CDR1 SGHDT, CDR2 YYEEEE. The CDR3 has 16 residues. CDR3 loop: CASSFFLAGGQETQYF. The DNA for the CDR3 is TGTGCCAGCAGCTTTTTCCTAGCGGGGGGGCAAGAGACCCAGTACTTC.

This rearrangement joins TRBV5-1 to TRBJ1-5; D uncertain. The germline CDR1 and CDR2 sequences are SGHRS and YFSETQ. V was pared by 6 bases and J by 3 bases, with 16 bases between. The CDR3 has 15 amino acids. CDR3 in amino acids: CASTPGPGYNQPQHF. In DNA form, the CDR3 reads TGCGCCAGCACCCCCGGCCCGGGTTACAATCAGCCCCAGCATTTT. Together with reference TRBV5-1 and TRBJ1-5, the CDR3 gives the full variable domain: KAGVTQTPRYLIKTRGQQVTLSCSPISGHRSVSWYQQTPGQGLQFLFEYFSETQRNKGNFPGRFSGRQFSNSRSEMNVSTLELGDSALYLCASTPGPGYNQPQHFGDGTRLSIL.

This chain uses TRBV7-6 with TRBJ2-1, with 13 bases that match TRBD2. The V gene end was trimmed by 6 bases and the J gene end by 15 bases; junction bases not matched to a gene: 20. Germline V gene lookup returns CDR1 SGHVS and CDR2 FNYEAQ. This CDR3 is built from 17 residues. CDR3 in DNA: TGTGCCAGCAGTCCGGGACTAGCGGGACGTATTCTCCCCTCCGGGTTCTTC. This encodes CASSPGLAGRILPSGFF.